This TCR beta chain was observed in a study of CD4 T cells in relation to SARS-CoV-2 and coronaviruses. The study's findings and limits: According to naive versus memory sequencing, detected responses are memory recall, not newly primed.

Worth noting for this clone: Its antigen is currently unknown.

Germline V CDR1 and CDR2: SGHDN, FVKESK. Trimming pared 0 bases from V and 6 bases from J, leaving 9 bases between. The CDR3 consists of 13 residues. Clones were sequenced by immunoSEQ multiplex PCR, and TCRdb holds only the in-frame ones, with some missing. The table has about 47,000 clones, almost 85% seen once. Sequenced material: naive CD4+ T cells from PBMCs, cultured in vitro. The subset here: naive CD4+ T cells isolated by negative enrichment. The receptor was isolated from an adult with COVID-19. J is TRBJ2-7 and V is TRBV14; no definite D call. CDR3 region: CASSQDTAGEQYF. As DNA, the CDR3 is TGTGCCAGCAGCCAAGATACGGCAGGCGAGCAGTACTTC. Looking up the rest from reference TRBV14 and TRBJ2-7 gives the full variable domain: EAGVTQFPSHSVIEKGQTVTLRCDPISGHDNLYWYRRVMGKEIKFLLHFVKESKQDESGMPNNRFLAERTGGTYSTLKVQPAELEDSGVYFCASSQDTAGEQYFGPGTRLTVT.